These 12 T cell receptor beta chains originate from one sample sequenced in a study of cytomegalovirus exposure and HLA in healthy donors. The repertoire was sequenced with immunoSEQ multiplex PCR; TCRdb's copy has only in-frame clones and lacks some. The table lists under 150,000 clones, about 87% of them singletons. Sequenced sample: PBMCs. All receptors come from a man aged 18 to 35 in good health and CMV-seropositive.

This chain joins TRBV5-4 and TRBJ2-5; D gene ambiguous. V lost 3 bases to trimming and J lost 7 bases, with 19 bases between them. The germline V gene encodes CDR1 SGHNT and CDR2 YYREEE (reference sequence). The CDR3 spans 15 residues. CDR3 sequence: CASSSPATPGVTQYF. The CDR3 DNA follows: TGTGCCAGCAGCTCGCCTGCGACTCCTGGTGTGACCCAGTACTTC.

The CDR3 here is CASSGQKNTGELFF. CDR3 nucleotides: TGTGCCAGTAGTGGGCAGAAGAACACCGGGGAGCTGTTTTTT. The V gene is TRBV19, the J gene TRBJ2-2; D is unresolved. Germline CDR1 LNHDA, CDR2 SQIVND (reference sequence). The CDR3 loop spans 14 amino acids. V lost 5 bases and J 1 base, leaving 8 bases between the germline ends.

The chain recombines TRBV2 with TRBJ1-4, with 8 bases identical to TRBD1. The V gene's germline CDR1 is SNHLY and CDR2 FYNNEI. J gave up 6 bases and V 9 bases, and 15 bases lay outside the gene matches. The CDR3 consists of 16 residues. CDR3 amino acids: CASRGARGQGDEKLFF. The CDR3 DNA is TGTGCCAGTAGAGGGGCCAGGGGGCAAGGGGATGAAAAACTGTTTTTT.

The rearrangement uses TRBV18 and TRBJ2-7; 12 positions match TRBD1. V lost 5 bases and J lost 2; bases outside the gene matches: 4. The CDR3 is made up of 15 amino acids. CDR1 is KGHSH and CDR2 is LQKENI in the germline V gene. CDR3 bases: TGTGCCAGCTCATTAGGGACAGGGGGCACCTACGAGCAGTACTTC. It yields the protein CASSLGTGGTYEQYF.

This clone showed up just once. This chain connects TRBV30 to TRBJ2-6; tentative D call: TRBD2 (6 bases). CDR3 length: 15 amino acids. Trimming cost V 1 base and J 2 bases, with 9 bases left between them. The germline V gene encodes CDR1 GTSNPN and CDR2 SVGIG (reference sequence). The CDR3 is CAWSASSAGANVLTF. In nucleotides, the CDR3 is TGTGCCTGGAGTGCCTCTAGCGCTGGGGCCAACGTCCTGACTTTC.

This chain links TRBV14 with TRBJ1-3; no clear D. With 3 bases removed from V and 3 bases from J, the gap between germline ends came to 6 bases. CDR1 SGHDN and CDR2 FVKESK come from the germline V gene. This CDR3 is built from 13 residues. Here the CDR3 reads CASSHGIGNTIYF. The CDR3 DNA sequence: TGTGCCAGCAGCCACGGGATTGGAAACACCATATATTTT.

This chain connects TRBV6-1 to TRBJ2-1; 12 nucleotides align to TRBD2. V dropped 1 base and J dropped 8; count of bases not matched to a gene: 6. This CDR3 is built from 16 residues. Germline loops: CDR1 MNHNS, CDR2 SASEGT. In DNA form, the CDR3 reads TGTGCCAGCAGTGAAGTCACTAGCGGGGGGAGGCATGAGCAGTTCTTC. This translates into CASSEVTSGGRHEQFF.

The chain has TRBV5-6 and TRBJ2-3; weak D call: TRBD1 (6 bases). The V and J ends lost 5 bases and 4 bases respectively, with 17 bases between them. The CDR3 is made up of 15 amino acids. The germline CDR1 and CDR2 sequences are SGHDT and YYEEEE. Here the CDR3 DNA reads TGTGCCAGCAGTACAGGGTTTTGGGGGCCAGATACGCAGTATTTT. Amino acid sequence: CASSTGFWGPDTQYF. The full variable domain, in which reference TRBV5-6 and TRBJ2-3 provide the parts outside the CDR3, is DAGVTQSPTHLIKTRGQQVTLRCSPKSGHDTVSWYQQALGQGPQFIFQYYEEEERQRGNFPDRFSGHQFPNYSSELNVNALLLGDSALYLCASSTGFWGPDTQYFGPGTRLTVL.

The chain links TRBV4-2 to TRBJ2-7; no firm D call. Germline V CDR1 and CDR2: LGHNA, YNFKEQ. V gave up 0 bases and J gave up 5 bases, with 11 bases separating them. The CDR3 totals 14 residues. CDR3 loop: CASSQDGEVDEQYF. In DNA, the CDR3 is TGTGCCAGCAGCCAAGATGGAGAAGTAGACGAGCAGTACTTC.

The chain uses TRBV27 and TRBJ2-5; 13 positions match TRBD2. CDR3 length equals 14 residues. Germline V CDR1 and CDR2: MNHEY, SMNVEV (reference sequence). V dropped 7 bases and J dropped 2; count of bases not matched to a gene: 1. The CDR3 DNA sequence: TGTGCCAGCAAACTAGCGGGGGGGCAAGAGACCCAGTACTTC. Amino acid sequence: CASKLAGGQETQYF.

V is TRBV9 and J is TRBJ2-3, with TRBD2 as a possible D gene (5 bases). This CDR3 is built from 15 residues. V was cut by 0 bases and J by 2 bases, with 10 bases left in between. Per the germline V gene, CDR1 is SGDLS and CDR2 is YYNGEE. The CDR3 DNA is TGTGCCAGCAGCGTAGGCGGGCTCTACACAGATACGCAGTATTTT. It specifies CASSVGGLYTDTQYF. Supplemented by reference TRBV9 and TRBJ2-3, the full variable domain reads DSGVTQTPKHLITATGQRVTLRCSPRSGDLSVYWYQQSLDQGLQFLIQYYNGEERAKGNILERFSAQQFPDLHSELNLSSLELGDSALYFCASSVGGLYTDTQYFGPGTRLTVL.

This clone showed up just a few times. The chain has TRBV5-1 and TRBJ1-2, with 7 bases lining up with TRBD1. The ends lost 0 bases at V and 4 bases at J; junction bases unmatched: 3. CDR3 length: 14 residues. Germline CDR1 is SGHRS and CDR2 is YFSETQ. For the CDR3, the DNA is TGCGCCAGCAGCTTGGGACAGGGAGGCTATGGCTACACCTTC. This sequence encodes CASSLGQGGYGYTF.